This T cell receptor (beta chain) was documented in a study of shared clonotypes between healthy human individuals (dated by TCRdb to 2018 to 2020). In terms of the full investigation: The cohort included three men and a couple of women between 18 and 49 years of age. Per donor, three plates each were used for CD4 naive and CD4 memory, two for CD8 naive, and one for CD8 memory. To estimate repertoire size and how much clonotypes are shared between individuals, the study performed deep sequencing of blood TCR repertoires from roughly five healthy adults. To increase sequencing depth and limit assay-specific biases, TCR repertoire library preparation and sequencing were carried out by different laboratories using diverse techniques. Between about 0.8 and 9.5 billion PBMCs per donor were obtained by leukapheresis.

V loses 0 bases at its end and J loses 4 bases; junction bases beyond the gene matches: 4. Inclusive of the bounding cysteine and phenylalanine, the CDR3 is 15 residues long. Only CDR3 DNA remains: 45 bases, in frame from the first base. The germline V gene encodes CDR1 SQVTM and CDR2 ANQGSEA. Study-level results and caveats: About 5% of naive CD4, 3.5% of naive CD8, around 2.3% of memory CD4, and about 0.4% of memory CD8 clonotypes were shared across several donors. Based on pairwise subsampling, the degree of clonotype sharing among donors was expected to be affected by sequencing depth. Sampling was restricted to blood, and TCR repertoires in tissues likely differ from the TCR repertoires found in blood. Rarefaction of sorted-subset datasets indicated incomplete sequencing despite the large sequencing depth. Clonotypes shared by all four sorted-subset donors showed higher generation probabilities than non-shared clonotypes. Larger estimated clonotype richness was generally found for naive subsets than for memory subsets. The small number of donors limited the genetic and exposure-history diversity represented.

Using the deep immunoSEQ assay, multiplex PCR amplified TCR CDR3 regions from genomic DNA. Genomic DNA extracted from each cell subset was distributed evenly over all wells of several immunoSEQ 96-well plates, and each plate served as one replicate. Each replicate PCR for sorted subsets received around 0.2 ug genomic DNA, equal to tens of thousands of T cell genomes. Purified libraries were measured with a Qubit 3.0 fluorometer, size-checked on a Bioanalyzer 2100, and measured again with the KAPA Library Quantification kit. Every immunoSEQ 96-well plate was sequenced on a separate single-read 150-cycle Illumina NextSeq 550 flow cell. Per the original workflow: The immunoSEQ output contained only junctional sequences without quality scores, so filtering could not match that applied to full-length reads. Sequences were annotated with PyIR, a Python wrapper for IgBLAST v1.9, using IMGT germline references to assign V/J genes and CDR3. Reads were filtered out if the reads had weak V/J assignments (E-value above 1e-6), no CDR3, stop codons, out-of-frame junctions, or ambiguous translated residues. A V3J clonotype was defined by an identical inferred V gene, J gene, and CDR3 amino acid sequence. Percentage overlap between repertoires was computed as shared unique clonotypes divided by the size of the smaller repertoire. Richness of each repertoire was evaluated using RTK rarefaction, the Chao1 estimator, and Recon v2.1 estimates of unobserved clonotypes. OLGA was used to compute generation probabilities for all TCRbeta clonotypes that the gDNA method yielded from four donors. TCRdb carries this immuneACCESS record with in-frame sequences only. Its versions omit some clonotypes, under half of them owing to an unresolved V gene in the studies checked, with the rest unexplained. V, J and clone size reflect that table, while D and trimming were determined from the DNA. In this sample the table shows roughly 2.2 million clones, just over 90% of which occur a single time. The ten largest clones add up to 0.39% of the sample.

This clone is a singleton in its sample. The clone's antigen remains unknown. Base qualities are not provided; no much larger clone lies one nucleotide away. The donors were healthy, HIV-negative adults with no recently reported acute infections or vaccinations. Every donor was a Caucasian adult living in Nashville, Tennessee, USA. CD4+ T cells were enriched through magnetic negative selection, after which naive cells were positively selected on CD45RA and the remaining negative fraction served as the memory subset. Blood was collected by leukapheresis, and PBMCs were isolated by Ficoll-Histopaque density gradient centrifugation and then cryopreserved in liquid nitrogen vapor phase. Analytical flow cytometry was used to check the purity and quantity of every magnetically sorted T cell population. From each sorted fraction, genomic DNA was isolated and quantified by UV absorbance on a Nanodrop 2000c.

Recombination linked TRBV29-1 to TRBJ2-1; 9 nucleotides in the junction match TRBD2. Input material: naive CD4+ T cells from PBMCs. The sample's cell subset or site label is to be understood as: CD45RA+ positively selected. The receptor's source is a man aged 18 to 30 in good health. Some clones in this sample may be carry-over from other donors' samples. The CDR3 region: CSVEDPSGTYNEQFF. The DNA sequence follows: TGCAGCGTTGAAGATCCTAGCGGGACTTACAATGAGCAGTTCTTC.